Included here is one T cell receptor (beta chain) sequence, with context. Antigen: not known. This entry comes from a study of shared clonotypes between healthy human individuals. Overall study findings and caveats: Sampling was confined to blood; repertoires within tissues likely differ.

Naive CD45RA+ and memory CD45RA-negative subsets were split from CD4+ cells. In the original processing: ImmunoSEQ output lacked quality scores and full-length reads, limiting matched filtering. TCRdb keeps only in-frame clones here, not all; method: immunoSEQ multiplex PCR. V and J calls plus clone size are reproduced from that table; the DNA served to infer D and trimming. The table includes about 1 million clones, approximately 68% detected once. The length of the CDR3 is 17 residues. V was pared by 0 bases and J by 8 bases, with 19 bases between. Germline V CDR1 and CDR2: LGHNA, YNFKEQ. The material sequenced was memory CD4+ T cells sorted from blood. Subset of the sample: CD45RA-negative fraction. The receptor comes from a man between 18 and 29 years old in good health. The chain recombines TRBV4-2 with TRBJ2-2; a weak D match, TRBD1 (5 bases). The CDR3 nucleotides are TGTGCCAGCAGCCAAGATGGGAAGGCGACAGAGAAGGGGGAGCTGTTTTTT. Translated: CASSQDGKATEKGELFF.